This T cell receptor beta chain derives from a study of shared clonotypes between healthy human individuals. In regard to this clone: Its target is not known.

General observations from the study: All-four-donor shared clonotypes had higher generation probabilities than non-shared clonotypes did. A handful of donors shared approximately 5% of their naive CD4 clonotypes.

The CDR3 covers 16 residues. CDR1 and CDR2 from the germline V gene are SGHRS and YFSETQ. The V end was cut by 4 bases, the J end by 3 bases, with 16 bases between. Measured with immunoSEQ multiplex PCR; TCRdb has only the in-frame clones, and not every one. The data hold roughly 2.5 million clones, with around 94% observed a single time. The sequencing input was naive CD4+ T cells sorted from blood. The subset was: CD45RA+ positively selected. The V call is TRBV5-1, the J call TRBJ2-2; TRBD1 is a possible D gene (6 bases). The TCR sequence derives from a man aged 18 to 30 in good health. CDR3 sequence: CASSGGLIKDTGELFF. The CDR3 DNA sequence: TGCGCCAGCAGCGGGGGCCTTATCAAGGACACCGGGGAGCTGTTTTTT.